The next 11 T cell receptor beta chains were all read from a single sample in a study of blood T cell repertoires in COVID-19. Libraries were prepared by immunoSEQ multiplex PCR; TCRdb keeps only in-frame clonotypes and omits some of them. Among fewer than 300,000 clones, around 82% were seen once, and the ten largest hold 0.7% to 1%. Sequencing was done on a sample of peripheral blood. Every receptor here comes from a human donor with COVID-19, enrolled during active disease. The donor label of this sample is uncertain.

This rearrangement joins TRBV28 to TRBJ1-5; weak D call: TRBD1 (5 bases). The CDR3 is 13 residues long. Germline CDR1 MDHEN, CDR2 SYDVKM. The V gene lost 4 bases and the J gene lost 4 bases, with 8 bases spanning the gap. In nucleotides, the CDR3 is TGTGCCAGCAGTTGGACACCAAATCAGCCCCAGCATTTT. Protein product: CASSWTPNQPQHF.

This clone occurred once. The chain combines TRBV7-9 with TRBJ1-1; 10 bases map to TRBD1. V lost 1 base to trimming and J lost 8 bases; unmatched junction nucleotides: 4. Germline V gene lookup returns CDR1 SEHNR and CDR2 FQNEAQ (reference sequence). CDR3 size: 14 residues. CDR3 in amino acids: CASSLGQGAREAFF. DNA for the CDR3: TGTGCCAGCAGCTTAGGACAGGGGGCCCGGGAAGCTTTCTTT.

This chain uses TRBV15 with TRBJ2-7; maybe TRBD2 (5 bases). Germline V lookup: CDR1 LNHNV, CDR2 YYDKDF (reference sequence). The CDR3 sequence is 13 residues long. Trimming left V 0 bases short and J 7 bases short, with 10 bases between. The CDR3 DNA follows: TGTGCCACCAGCAGAGATGTTAGGAGGGAGCAGTACTTC. Its protein is CATSRDVRREQYF.

The chain joins TRBV11-2 to TRBJ2-5; the match to TRBD1 covers 8 bases. V gave up 0 bases and J gave up 1 base; unmatched junction bases: 1. The CDR3 covers 15 residues. Per germline, CDR1 SGHAT and CDR2 FQNNGV. The CDR3 nucleotides read TGTGCCAGCAGCTTAGATCAGGGGGCCCAAGAGACCCAGTACTTC. Protein product: CASSLDQGAQETQYF.

The V gene is TRBV6-5, the J gene TRBJ1-2; D is ambiguous. Per the germline V gene, CDR1 is MNHEY and CDR2 is SVGAGI. The CDR3 loop spans 14 amino acids. Trimming shortened V by 7 bases and J by 5 bases, and 17 bases separated the two germline ends. CDR3 coding DNA: TGTGCCAGCACCAGGATCATCACTCTTTATGGCTACACCTTC. It encodes CASTRIITLYGYTF.

The genes are TRBV2 and TRBJ2-6; TRBD1 matches at 7 bases. J gave up 4 bases and V 3 bases, and 6 bases lay outside the gene matches. This CDR3 has 16 residues. CDR1 SNHLY and CDR2 FYNNEI come from the germline V gene. The CDR3 loop is CASSERRTGGANVLTF. Here the CDR3 DNA reads TGTGCCAGCAGTGAGAGAAGGACAGGAGGGGCCAACGTCCTGACTTTC.

This chain links TRBV5-1 with TRBJ2-1; 13 bases fit TRBD2. With 4 bases clipped from V and 10 bases from J, the junction kept 5 bases outside the gene matches. CDR3 length: 14 residues. Per the germline V gene, CDR1 is SGHRS and CDR2 is YFSETQ. CDR3 nucleotide sequence: TGCGCCAGCAGCCACGGACTAGCGGGAGTGGAGCAGTTCTTC. Residues: CASSHGLAGVEQFF.

V is TRBV12-5 and J is TRBJ1-6, with no clear D. Trimming stripped 5 bases from V and 2 bases from J, with 10 bases between. CDR3 length: 15 amino acids. CDR1 is LGHNT, CDR2 FRNRAP, per germline. CDR3 bases: TGTGCTAGTGGTCCCGGGGAAACCTATAATTCACCCCTCCACTTT. Encoded protein: CASGPGETYNSPLHF.

The chain recombines TRBV4-3 with TRBJ1-2, with D uncertain. V lost 0 bases to trimming and J lost 7 bases, with 18 bases between them. The germline V gene has CDR1 LGHNA and CDR2 YSLEER. The CDR3 totals 16 residues. CDR3 sequence (DNA): TGCGCCAGCAGCCAAGAGGTAAACGAGGGATTGAGTGGCTACACCTTC. It codes for CASSQEVNEGLSGYTF.

The chain joins TRBV5-1 to TRBJ1-3; tentative D call: TRBD1 (5 bases). The CDR3 sequence is 14 residues long. Trimming removed 5 bases from V and 2 bases from J, with 11 bases in between. The germline V gene has CDR1 SGHRS and CDR2 YFSETQ. In DNA form, the CDR3 reads TGCGCCAGCAGACCCGGGGGGGCTGGAAACACCATATATTTT. Its translation is CASRPGGAGNTIYF.

CDR3 loop: CASRGGTANSPLHF. The DNA for the CDR3 is TGCGCCAGCAGGGGAGGGACGGCTAATTCACCCCTCCACTTT. This chain connects TRBV10-2 to TRBJ1-6; weak D call: TRBD1 (5 bases). The V gene lost 6 bases and the J gene lost 6 bases, with 12 bases spanning the gap. The CDR3 is 14 residues long. The V gene's germline CDR1 is WSHSY and CDR2 SAAADI.